Each of the 4 T cell receptor beta chains below was sequenced from the same sample in a study of cytomegalovirus exposure and HLA in healthy donors (dated by TCRdb to between 2016 and 2019). The library relied on the immunoSEQ multiplex PCR assay. TCRdb stores this immuneACCESS table with in-frame sequences only. Part of the clones is absent; in the studies checked, under half of the shortfall reflects unresolved V genes, and no reason is known for the rest. The sample table contains more than 110,000 clones; only one count was recorded for about 91% of them. The top ten constitute around 8% of the sample. The material sequenced was PBMCs. The origin of the receptors is a woman between 18 and 29 years old in good health and CMV-seropositive.

This clone occurred once. V and J are TRBV27 and TRBJ2-7, with 9 bases lining up with TRBD1. Per germline, CDR1 MNHEY and CDR2 SMNVEV (reference sequence). Germline trimming cut 2 bases from V and 6 bases from J; bases unmatched to any gene: 5. The CDR3 has 14 residues. The CDR3 nucleotides are TGTGCCAGCAGTTTAGGGACAGGGACGCTCGAGCAGTACTTC. Its protein is CASSLGTGTLEQYF.

This clone came up once. The J gene is TRBJ2-5, the V gene TRBV4-2; 8 nucleotides agree with TRBD2. The CDR3 runs to 16 residues. Trimming at V came to 1 base and at J to 0 bases, leaving 4 bases not matched to a gene. Germline assignment: CDR1 LGHNA and CDR2 YNFKEQ. The CDR3 region is CASSQGGSGNQETQYF. The CDR3 bases are TGTGCCAGCAGCCAAGGGGGTAGCGGGAACCAAGAGACCCAGTACTTC.

V and J are TRBV18 and TRBJ2-7; TRBD1 matches 8 bases. The V gene end was trimmed by 4 bases and the J gene end by 5 bases; junction bases not matched to a gene: 7. Looked up from germline, CDR1 is KGHSH and CDR2 is LQKENI. The CDR3 covers 14 residues. The CDR3: CASSRRDRPHEQYF. CDR3 DNA: TGTGCCAGCTCACGCCGGGACAGGCCTCACGAGCAGTACTTC.

This chain joins TRBV7-6 and TRBJ1-1; no reliable D call. The V end lost 4 bases, the J end lost 1 base, and 16 bases lay between the germline ends. The CDR3 spans 16 residues. The germline CDR1 and CDR2 sequences are SGHVS and FNYEAQ. The CDR3 DNA reads TGTGCCAGCAGCTCCCCGCGCGGTCGGCAGAACACTGAAGCTTTCTTT. Protein product: CASSSPRGRQNTEAFF. Full variable domain (rest looked up from reference TRBV7-6 and TRBJ1-1): GAGVSQSPRYKVTKRGQDVALRCDPISGHVSLYWYRQALGQGPEFLTYFNYEAQQDKSGLPNDRFSAERPEGSISTLTIQRTEQRDSAMYRCASSSPRGRQNTEAFFGQGTRLTVV.